This TCR beta chain was obtained from a study of blood T cell repertoires in COVID-19. Measured with immunoSEQ multiplex PCR; TCRdb has only the in-frame clones, and not every one. Of a few hundred thousand clones listed, roughly 87% were seen once; the top ten hold over 9.5%. CDR3 length: 16 residues. V was clipped by 4 bases and J by 6 bases; unmatched bases: 10. Germline V CDR1 and CDR2: LGHNA, YSLEER. The receptor was isolated from a woman aged 18-29 years who had recovered from COVID-19. The V and J genes are TRBV4-3 and TRBJ2-1, with TRBD2 matching over 9 bases. The specimen was peripheral blood. The CDR3 sequence is CASSPNIAGAGNEQFF. The CDR3 DNA follows: TGCGCCAGCAGCCCCAACATAGCGGGAGCGGGCAATGAGCAGTTCTTC.